This T cell receptor beta chain originates from a study of identical twins. The V segment lost 1 base and the J segment 2 bases; nucleotides outside the gene matches: 1. The CDR3 totals 13 residues. In germline, CDR1 is DFQATT, CDR2 SNEGSKA (reference sequence). TCRdb used MiXCR to reprocess the 5' RACE reads, holding one entry per CDR3 protein. The sample gives fewer than 650,000 distinct CDR3 sequences, under 8.5% of which show up once; 1.5% to 2% is in the top ten. This clonotype was observed a handful of times. The sample was also reused in another study, on yellow fever vaccine responses in identical twins.

The sample comprised PBMCs. The chain carries TRBV20-1 and TRBJ2-7, with 8 bases lining up with TRBD2. This clonotype originated in a woman aged 18-30 years in good health. CDR3 DNA sequence: TGCAGTGCTAGAGCGGGAGGGCCCTACGAGCAGTACTTC. This encodes CSARAGGPYEQYF.